Each of the 32 T cell receptor beta chains below was sequenced from the same sample in a study of blood T cell repertoires in COVID-19 (dated by TCRdb to 2018 to 2020). Library method: the immunoSEQ multiplex PCR assay. TCRdb's version of the immuneACCESS table is confined to in-frame rearrangements and falls short of the full clone set. An unresolved V gene accounts for under half of the shortfall where checked; the remainder is of unknown origin. The sample profile shows about 140,000 clones; about 76% of them were found once. The ten top clones hold around 13% of the sample. Specimen: peripheral blood. Receptor source: a man older than 75 with acute or convalescent COVID-19.

The gene calls are TRBV5-1 and TRBJ2-3; 10 bases agree with TRBD1. Germline V gene lookup returns CDR1 SGHRS and CDR2 YFSETQ. The V segment lost 4 bases and the J segment 0 bases; nucleotides outside the gene matches: 2. This CDR3 is built from 15 residues. The CDR3: CASSTDRGSTDTQYF. In DNA form, the CDR3 reads TGCGCCAGCAGCACGGACAGGGGGAGCACAGATACGCAGTATTTT. The whole variable domain, filled in from reference TRBV5-1 and TRBJ2-3, reads KAGVTQTPRYLIKTRGQQVTLSCSPISGHRSVSWYQQTPGQGLQFLFEYFSETQRNKGNFPGRFSGRQFSNSRSEMNVSTLELGDSALYLCASSTDRGSTDTQYFGPGTRLTVL.

The J gene is TRBJ2-6, the V gene TRBV2; 9 positions match TRBD1. Per the germline V gene, CDR1 is SNHLY and CDR2 is FYNNEI. V lost 6 bases to trimming and J lost 2 bases; unmatched junction nucleotides: 2. This CDR3 is built from 15 residues. The DNA of the CDR3 is TGTGCCAGCAGGCGACAGGGGGCTGGGGCCAACGTCCTGACTTTC. Its translation: CASRRQGAGANVLTF.

The genes are TRBV6-5 and TRBJ1-5; 10 bases line up with TRBD1. V gave up 8 bases and J gave up 1 base; unmatched junction bases: 5. Germline V gene data show CDR1 as MNHEY and CDR2 as SVGAGI. The CDR3 sequence is 15 residues long. CDR3 nucleotides: TGTGCCAGCGGGGACAGGGGACTGAGCAATCAGCCCCAGCATTTT. It yields the protein CASGDRGLSNQPQHF.

This sequence joins TRBV7-2 and TRBJ2-1, with a weak D call TRBD1 (6 bases). Germline V gene data show CDR1 as SGHTA and CDR2 as FQGNSA. V lost 1 base, J lost 8 bases, and 9 bases lay in between. CDR3 size: 13 residues. In DNA form, the CDR3 reads TGTGCCAGCAGCTTAGACAGGGTAGATGAGCAGTTCTTC. It yields the protein CASSLDRVDEQFF.

The sample holds one count of this clone. The chain uses TRBV12-3 or TRBV12-4 and TRBJ2-7; 7 nucleotides agree with TRBD1. This CDR3 region has 13 residues. J was trimmed by 6 bases and V by 7 bases; bases with no gene match: 9. The DNA of the CDR3 is TGTGCCAGCACCGTCACAGGGGTAGGCGAGCAGTACTTC. Amino acid sequence: CASTVTGVGEQYF.

This rearrangement joins TRBV6-5 to TRBJ1-6; 10 bases align to TRBD1. Trimming at V came to 6 bases and at J to 8 bases, leaving 4 bases not matched to a gene. Germline loops: CDR1 MNHEY, CDR2 SVGAGI. CDR3 size: 14 residues. CDR3 in DNA: TGTGCCAGCAGCCTGACAGGGGGCCATTCACCCCTCCACTTT. Translation: CASSLTGGHSPLHF.

The count of this clone is one. The J gene is TRBJ1-2, the V gene TRBV19; a possible D gene is TRBD1 (6 bases). The V gene lost 7 bases and the J gene lost 1 base, with 19 bases spanning the gap. This CDR3 is 16 amino acids long. CDR1 LNHDA and CDR2 SQIVND come from the germline V gene (reference sequence). CDR3 nucleotides: TGTGCCAGTACCTACCGGACAGAGCTGTATAACTATGGCTACACCTTC. Its protein is CASTYRTELYNYGYTF. The full variable domain, in which reference TRBV19 and TRBJ1-2 provide the parts outside the CDR3, is DGGITQSPKYLFRKEGQNVTLSCEQNLNHDAMYWYRQDPGQGLRLIYYSQIVNDFQKGDIAEGYSVSREKKESFPLTVTSAQKNPTAFYLCASTYRTELYNYGYTFGSGTRLTVV.

This chain uses TRBV4-1 with TRBJ2-5; D gene uncertain. CDR1 and CDR2 (germline): MGHRA, YSYEKL. The CDR3 runs 13 residues. Trimming pared 0 bases from V and 2 bases from J, leaving 4 bases between. CDR3 in DNA: TGCGCCAGCAGCCAAGACCGGCAAGAGACCCAGTACTTC. It encodes CASSQDRQETQYF.

This chain uses TRBV6-2 or TRBV6-3 with TRBJ1-5; D possibly corresponds to TRBD1 (5 bases). The germline V and J ends were trimmed by 0 bases and 0 bases, with 12 bases remaining between them. Germline CDR1 MNHEY, CDR2 SVGEGT. The CDR3 covers 17 residues. CDR3 amino acids: CASSYSKRGGSNQPQHF. The CDR3 DNA is TGTGCCAGCAGTTACTCGAAAAGGGGTGGTAGCAATCAGCCCCAGCATTTT.

J is TRBJ1-4 and V is TRBV6-6; D is unclear. Germline CDR1 MNHNY, CDR2 SVGAGI (reference sequence). Trimming removed 7 bases at V and 7 bases at J, with 13 bases between. The CDR3 is made up of 13 amino acids. This CDR3 is CASNYRSGEKLFF. Here the CDR3 DNA reads TGTGCCAGCAACTATCGGTCGGGTGAAAAACTGTTTTTT.

In this sample, this clone turned up once. The chain uses TRBV9 and TRBJ2-3; D unclear. The CDR3 length is 14 residues. The V gene's germline CDR1 is SGDLS and CDR2 YYNGEE. V lost 0 bases and J lost 2, with 7 bases in between. CDR3 amino acids: CASSVVSYTDTQYF. CDR3 sequence (DNA): TGTGCCAGCAGCGTAGTGAGTTACACAGATACGCAGTATTTT.

The count of this clone is one. This sequence joins TRBV5-1 and TRBJ1-4; TRBD1 agrees at 10 bases. The CDR3 is 16 amino acids. J lost 7 bases, V lost 1 base, and 7 bases had no gene match. Germline V gene sequence: CDR1 SGHRS, CDR2 YFSETQ. The CDR3: CASSLSSGTGVEKLFF. The CDR3 nucleotides read TGCGCCAGCAGCTTGAGCTCCGGGACAGGGGTTGAAAAACTGTTTTTT.

The chain combines TRBV5-1 with TRBJ2-7, with 7 bases fitting TRBD1. This CDR3 contains 15 residues. The V gene end was trimmed by 4 bases and the J gene end by 2 bases; junction bases not matched to a gene: 9. CDR1 and CDR2 from the germline V gene are SGHRS and YFSETQ. CDR3 nucleotide sequence: TGCGCCAGCAGCCCACGACAGGGAACAGCCTACGAGCAGTACTTC. Translated, it gives CASSPRQGTAYEQYF. Looking up the rest from reference TRBV5-1 and TRBJ2-7 gives the full variable domain: KAGVTQTPRYLIKTRGQQVTLSCSPISGHRSVSWYQQTPGQGLQFLFEYFSETQRNKGNFPGRFSGRQFSNSRSEMNVSTLELGDSALYLCASSPRQGTAYEQYFGPGTRLTVT.

V is TRBV28 and J is TRBJ2-2, with TRBD1 matching over 8 bases. J lost 6 bases, V lost 6 bases, and 12 bases had no gene match. Germline assignment: CDR1 MDHEN and CDR2 SYDVKM. This CDR3 has 16 amino acids. The CDR3 nucleotides read TGTGCCAGCAGCCGGATCCGACAGGGGAGTCCCGGGGAGCTGTTTTTT. Residues: CASSRIRQGSPGELFF.

This chain connects TRBV7-8 to TRBJ2-5, with D possibly TRBD2 on 7 matching bases. Germline-derived CDR1 and CDR2 are SGHVS and FQNEAQ. The CDR3 consists of 14 residues. V was cut by 5 bases and J by 4 bases, with 14 bases left in between. CDR3 sequence (DNA): TGTGCCAGCAGCCCGACGGGGGGCGGAGAGACCCAGTACTTC. This encodes CASSPTGGGETQYF.

This rearrangement joins TRBV6-2 or TRBV6-3 to TRBJ1-6; no reliable D call. The CDR3 is made up of 15 amino acids. The V gene's germline CDR1 is MNHEY and CDR2 SVGEGT. Trimming took off 10 bases at V and 7 bases at J, with 20 bases between the two ends. CDR3 region: CATSQLAGSNSPLHF. The CDR3 DNA follows: TGTGCCACCAGCCAACTGGCGGGCTCCAATTCACCCCTCCACTTT.

This clone was seen once. The J gene is TRBJ1-1, the V gene TRBV5-4; weak D call: TRBD1 (6 bases). Trimming left V 4 bases short and J 0 bases short, with 10 bases between. The germline CDR1 and CDR2 sequences are SGHNT and YYREEE (reference sequence). CDR3 length equals 14 residues. The CDR3 bases are TGTGCCAGCAGCAACACAGGGTTGAACACTGAAGCTTTCTTT. Amino acids: CASSNTGLNTEAFF.

The chain uses TRBV18 and TRBJ1-4; a possible D gene is TRBD1 (6 bases). CDR3 length: 17 residues. Trimming stripped 6 bases from V and 3 bases from J, with 20 bases between. The V gene's germline CDR1 is KGHSH and CDR2 LQKENI. CDR3 sequence reads: CASSPGDRGSSNEKLFF. The CDR3 DNA reads TGTGCCAGCTCTCCAGGGGATAGAGGGTCTTCTAATGAAAAACTGTTTTTT.

The chain recombines TRBV11-2 with TRBJ2-2, with TRBD1 matching 8 bases. The germline CDR1 and CDR2 sequences are SGHAT and FQNNGV. This CDR3 has 14 amino acids. V dropped 5 bases and J dropped 6; count of bases not matched to a gene: 5. DNA of the CDR3: TGTGCCAGCAGCCGGGACAGGAGGCCCGGGGAGCTGTTTTTT. It is translated as CASSRDRRPGELFF.

The rearrangement joins TRBV19 to TRBJ1-5; tentatively, D is TRBD1 (5 bases). The V end was cut by 5 bases, the J end by 3 bases, with 14 bases between. The V gene's germline CDR1 is LNHDA and CDR2 SQIVND (reference sequence). The CDR3 sequence is 15 residues long. The CDR3 region is CASSPLGVNNQPQHF. In DNA form, the CDR3 reads TGTGCCAGTAGTCCGTTAGGGGTCAACAATCAGCCCCAGCATTTT.

This chain joins TRBV5-4 and TRBJ1-2; maybe TRBD1 (6 bases). Trimming shortened V by 1 base and J by 5 bases, and 15 bases separated the two germline ends. Germline values: CDR1 SGHNT, CDR2 YYREEE (reference sequence). The CDR3 has 15 amino acids. The CDR3 reads CASSLPGTPYYGYTF. The CDR3 DNA follows: TGTGCCAGCAGCTTGCCCGGGACACCTTATTATGGCTACACCTTC.

The chain has TRBV10-3 and TRBJ2-5, with 8 positions matching TRBD2. V was clipped by 0 bases and J by 13 bases; unmatched bases: 4. In germline, CDR1 is ENHRY, CDR2 SYGVKD. The CDR3 spans 12 residues. The CDR3 reads CAISESKLAVYF. The CDR3 DNA is TGTGCCATCAGTGAGTCGAAACTAGCGGTGTACTTC.

As regards this clone: The junction and the germline gene differ at one end; a read error may be behind it. V gene TRBV7-8 combines with J gene TRBJ2-5, with TRBD1 as a possible D gene (5 bases). Germline V gene lookup returns CDR1 SGHVS and CDR2 FQNEAQ. The CDR3 runs 13 residues. The CDR3 protein is CASSSLGAHLPNF. The CDR3 DNA sequence: TGTGCCAGCAGCTCATTAGGGGCACACCTCCCAAACTTC.

This chain links TRBV4-3 with TRBJ1-2; unclear D gene. The CDR3 consists of 15 residues. V lost 0 bases to trimming and J lost 6 bases, with 14 bases between them. Germline V gene data show CDR1 as LGHNA and CDR2 as YSLEER. CDR3 bases: TGCGCCAGCAGCCAAGATTTCGCCAGGCTCCATGGCTACACCTTC. The encoded protein is CASSQDFARLHGYTF.

V gene TRBV6-1 combines with J gene TRBJ1-2; D is ambiguous. Germline lookup yields CDR1 MNHNS and CDR2 SASEGT. The V and J ends lost 2 bases and 7 bases respectively, with 14 bases between them. The CDR3 has 14 residues. Written as DNA, the CDR3 is TGTGCCAGCAGTGAAAACAGTCCGACCCCTGGCTACACCTTC. Protein product: CASSENSPTPGYTF.

The chain has TRBV29-1 and TRBJ1-5; no clear D gene. The germline V and J ends were trimmed by 4 bases and 6 bases, with 16 bases remaining between them. The germline CDR1 and CDR2 sequences are SQVTM and ANQGSEA. This CDR3 is 14 amino acids long. The DNA for the CDR3 is TGCAGCGTTGTCTGGGCCAGCGGAAGTCAGCCCCAGCATTTT. It encodes CSVVWASGSQPQHF.

With regard to this clone: Other DNA sequences in this sample translate to the same CDR3. The gene calls are TRBV6-2 or TRBV6-3 and TRBJ2-1, with 7 bases identical to TRBD2. Germline V gene data show CDR1 as MNHEY and CDR2 as SVGEGT. The CDR3 sequence is 15 residues long. With V trimmed by 2 bases and J by 5 bases, 6 bases remained unmatched. As DNA, the CDR3 is TGTGCCAGCAGTTACGAGCGGGGATCGAACAATGAGCAGTTCTTC. Amino acids: CASSYERGSNNEQFF.

The chain couples TRBV5-1 to TRBJ2-3, with D possibly matching TRBD1 (5 bases). The germline V gene encodes CDR1 SGHRS and CDR2 YFSETQ. The CDR3 is made up of 15 amino acids. V lost 0 bases to trimming and J lost 2 bases, with 10 bases between them. The CDR3 sequence: CASSLAVTVTDTQYF. The CDR3 DNA sequence: TGCGCCAGCAGCTTGGCCGTGACAGTCACAGATACGCAGTATTTT.

The gene calls are TRBV18 and TRBJ2-5; no reliable D call. Trimming removed 6 bases from V and 1 base from J, with 12 bases in between. The length of the CDR3 is 14 residues. Germline CDR1 KGHSH, CDR2 LQKENI. CDR3 protein: CASSTQDTQETQYF. As DNA, the CDR3 is TGTGCCAGCTCTACCCAAGACACCCAAGAGACCCAGTACTTC.

The chain employs TRBV25-1 and TRBJ1-2; D is possibly TRBD1 (6 bases). From germline, CDR1 is MGHDK and CDR2 SYGVNS. V was pared by 9 bases and J by 6 bases, with 14 bases between. The CDR3 runs 12 residues. In nucleotides, the CDR3 is TGTGCCAGTCGACGCGGGGGCGATGGCTACACCTTC. Encoded protein: CASRRGGDGYTF.

The V gene is TRBV5-4, the J gene TRBJ2-7, with D hard to call. Germline lookup yields CDR1 SGHNT and CDR2 YYREEE (reference sequence). The CDR3 has 12 residues. V was pared by 2 bases and J by 4 bases, with 7 bases between. Here the CDR3 reads CASSFGRYEQYF. The CDR3, as DNA: TGTGCCAGCAGCTTTGGCAGGTACGAGCAGTACTTC.

This rearrangement joins TRBV19 to TRBJ2-3; D may be TRBD1 (6 bases). Germline V lookup: CDR1 LNHDA, CDR2 SQIVND (reference sequence). With 4 bases removed from V and 2 bases from J, the gap between germline ends came to 10 bases. The CDR3 is made up of 14 amino acids. The CDR3: CASSRGDTTDTQYF. In nucleotides, the CDR3 is TGTGCCAGTAGTAGAGGGGACACCACAGATACGCAGTATTTT. The full variable domain, with the rest looked up from reference TRBV19 and TRBJ2-3, is DGGITQSPKYLFRKEGQNVTLSCEQNLNHDAMYWYRQDPGQGLRLIYYSQIVNDFQKGDIAEGYSVSREKKESFPLTVTSAQKNPTAFYLCASSRGDTTDTQYFGPGTRLTVL.